This T cell receptor (beta chain) came from a study of cytomegalovirus exposure and HLA in healthy donors (TCRdb year 2017). Background on the whole study: An earlier analysis of roughly 500 of the donors reported about 250 Gb of sequence data and 117 million unique TCR beta sequences from some 180 million T cells. An early release covering just under 650 HLA-typed donors comprised approximately 300 gigabases of sequencing data and approximately 85 million unique TCR sequences. Among the roughly 410 genotyped donors, 81% belonged to the genetic ancestry cluster associated with self-reported Caucasian donors. The study was designed to test whether signatures of past pathogen exposure could be identified by cataloging public T cell receptors. The T cell repertoires of under 700 subjects were profiled by immunosequencing and related to cytomegalovirus serostatus. Besides the first cohort of 500 to 700 subjects, a separate validation cohort made up of 120 different subjects was used. To predict cytomegalovirus infection status, the study brought together high-throughput TCR immunosequencing, statistical association of individual TCRs with disease status, and machine learning. In a later analysis, previously published TCR beta repertoires from 666 donors were re-analyzed and high-resolution HLA genotyping was added so that TCR occurrence patterns could be studied. The later analysis used no new phenotypic data to find candidate immune exposures, relying instead on TCR beta sequences and their occurrence across donors. To decide whether each TCR beta V gene segment behaved as functional or pseudogenic, an earlier analysis of nearly 600 of the donors relied on high-throughput TCR beta sequencing. Donor age, sex, ethnicity and CMV serostatus were collected together with the repertoire data. A later genetic analysis used genome-wide SNP genotypes for 398 of the 666 donors, treating that subset as a discovery cohort. Every discovery cohort repertoire had been produced on one sequencing platform. Both class I and class II loci were covered by HLA typing, at four-digit resolution. The number of donors typed differed by locus, with about 629-640 for A, B, C, DRB1 and DQB1, roughly 520 for DQA1, 606 for DPA1, and approximately 470 for DPB1. About five DR-DQ haplotypes were treated as single units for association and clustering because of strong linkage in the cohort. On average, 235,054 unique TCR beta nucleotide sequences were sequenced per donor among a few hundred genotyped donors of the cohort, with around 19% of those sequences being non-productive. Broad study findings and their caveats: Compared with equally common non-associated chains, HLA-associated TCR beta chains in a later analysis were more clonally expanded and had lower generation probabilities. Because counts were too low, approximately 15 rarely observed V segments, including chromosome 9 orphons, were excluded from the earlier analysis of around 590 of the donors. Because HLA typing was missing for some donors at each locus, association tests included only the typed subset. In a later genetic analysis, a missense DCLRE1C variant was associated with V-gene and J-gene trimming of TCR beta chains, and the association was replicated in an independent cohort. An earlier analysis of some 590 of the donors showed that most TCR beta V segments appeared in productive rearrangements either about 87% or about 30% of the time, which broadly matched IMGT annotations. A later analysis found that TCR association rates varied across HLA loci, with DRB1 alleles showing the most associated TCRs and HLA-C alleles the fewest. A cluster of highly shared sequence variants was judged likely to represent a technical artifact of the sequencing pipeline. According to a later genetic analysis, donors in an Asian-associated ancestry cluster had fewer N-insertions in productive TCRs than the approximately 650-donor mean. Strong co-occurrence of HLA alleles, especially DR and DQ, made assigning TCR associations to individual alleles difficult. Specific HLA alleles were associated with about 17,000 TCR beta sequences at a false discovery rate of 0.05 in a later analysis. The authors suggested that the approach could potentially be extended to other disease states and immunological phenotypes. A few of the identified cytomegalovirus-associated TCR beta chains were confirmed in vitro to be specific for cytomegalovirus antigens. Several of the top co-occurrence clusters appeared to be linked to parvovirus B19, influenza, CMV and Epstein-Barr virus, according to a later analysis. For the cohort, immune exposure information was limited to CMV serostatus. The study listed over 150 TCR beta chains as associated with cytomegalovirus. Correlated functional status among segregating V segments might be attributable to linkage disequilibrium, but an unknown experimental factor could not be ruled out. In a later analysis, most CMV-associated TCR beta chains were found to appear HLA-restricted, with HLA associations seemingly driven largely by CMV exposure. Cytomegalovirus status was reported to be diagnosed by the classifier with high specificity and sensitivity in both the original and validation cohorts. A further reported finding was that TCR beta sequences accurately predicted the HLA-A and HLA-B alleles for most subjects in the first cohort. This cohort had only TCR beta chains sequenced, and the lack of alpha or paired-chain data limited which features could be detected. Across donors, most TCR sequences were observed very rarely, whereas some public TCRs were present in many individuals. Sequencing depth was assumed to be roughly uniform across donors in the presence/absence analyses, though that assumption may not hold.

A word on this clone: Its antigen is currently not known. Within one base of it there is no much larger clone, and no base qualities were kept.

The cohort consisted of 670 or so healthy bone marrow donors. At the time of sampling, every cohort member was nominally healthy, though immune exposures that went unrecorded were likely present. The donor was CMV seronegative and belonged to the group of several hundred seronegative cohort members. Each donor provided a peripheral blood sample, and peripheral blood mononuclear cells were used for TCR beta sequencing. Genomic DNA extraction from the blood cell samples was performed with the Qiagen DNeasy Blood Extraction Kit. The method was the immunoSEQ multiplex PCR assay. A mixture of 60 forward primers for TCR Vbeta segments and 13 reverse primers for TCR Jbeta segments was used in the multiplex PCR. The CDR3 region of rearranged TCR beta genes was amplified from genomic DNA with a multiplex PCR assay. On the Illumina HiSeq System, the amplified TCR beta libraries were sequenced as 87-base-pair reads. The authors' analysis ran thus. A later analysis counted approximately 84 million unique TCR beta chains across the 550 to 750 repertoires, and around 12 million of these chains were shared by at least two donors. A nearest-neighbor algorithm error-corrected the raw reads and collapsed the reads into unique sequences, merging closely related sequences to remove PCR and sequencing errors. V, D and J gene segments were assigned by aligning CDR3 sequences to IMGT reference sequences. For a sequence to be retained, a match of at least six nucleotides was required to both a V gene segment and a J gene segment. Rearrangements were called productive when the CDR3 lacked stop codons and stayed in frame with V and J; all others were non-productive. Following IMGT convention, CDR3 was defined as the stretch from the second conserved V-encoded cysteine up to the conserved J-encoded phenylalanine. In an earlier analysis of more than 550 of the donors, sequences lacking an unambiguous match to a single V gene segment were excluded. In an earlier analysis of several hundred of the donors, V segments were called functional above 56.7% productive rearrangements and were called segregating when the between-donor standard deviation exceeded 5%. A statistical classification framework was built for diagnosing cytomegalovirus status from the catalog of TCR beta chain sequences. V and J gene assignment, in a later analysis, came from comparing TCR nucleotide sequences with IMGT/GENE-DB human TR gene sequences. In a later analysis, CDR3 sequences and most-parsimonious VDJ recombination scenarios were assigned using the TCRdist pipeline. A later analysis defined each TCR beta chain by its CDR3 amino acid sequence plus V-gene family, and excluded reads lacking a unique V-gene family. A later analysis removed over 500 highly shared, low-generation-probability nucleotide sequences to deal with suspected cross-contamination and a sequencing artifact. For each public chain, a later analysis derived a clonal expansion index from normalized ranks of inferred template counts within each repertoire. In a later analysis, generation probabilities were computed using a VDJ recombination model fitted to out-of-frame rearrangements, and the results were checked against IGoR. A later analysis scored TCR-TCR, TCR-HLA and TCR-CMV co-occurrence with hypergeometric tests, applying a repertoire-size bias correction to TCR pairs. To estimate false discovery rates, a later analysis permuted the HLA or CMV assignments 20 times. In a later analysis, co-occurring TCRs were grouped using DBSCAN, with TCRdist sequence similarity added in when clustering inside HLA-allele-positive subsets. For co-occurrence clustering, repertoires with fewer than 30,000 or more than 120,000 public chains were excluded, along with 5 or 6 repertoires with anomalous nucleotide sharing. Imported from immuneACCESS, the table was reduced by TCRdb to in-frame sequences with V and J called. These copies leave out some clones; in studies compared against another copy, an unresolved V gene accounts for under half, and the cause of the remainder is not known. V, J and clone size derive from that table, while D and trimming were established from the DNA sequence. Present in this sample are tens of thousands of clones, 80% to 90% of which were seen just once. The top ten clonotypes cover 1.5% to 2% of the sample.

The TCR sequence derives from a woman between 25 and 40 years old in good health and CMV-seronegative. The sample comprised PBMCs.

The nucleotide sequence reads TGCGCCAGCAGCCAACTTGGACAGGGGCGAGGCTACACCTTC. Translated, it reads CASSQLGQGRGYTF. In this chain, TRBV4-3 is recombined with TRBJ1-2; a stretch of 9 junction bases matches TRBD1. V lost 2 bases and J lost 8 bases, and the count of bases not matched to a germline gene is 6. Counted from cysteine to phenylalanine, this CDR3 has 14 amino acids. Left in the record is the CDR3 DNA by itself, 42 bases read in frame from the first base. The germline V gene sets CDR1 to LGHNA and CDR2 to YSLEER.